Described below is a single TCR beta chain sequence and its context. Per germline, CDR1 GTSNPN and CDR2 SVGIG (reference sequence). CDR3 size: 13 residues. The junction had 2 bases not matched to a gene; V was cut back by 5 bases and J by 0 bases. This entry is derived from a study of T-cell memory formation after mild COVID-19. MiXCR, applied by TCRdb to the 5' RACE reads, yields one record per CDR3 protein. This table holds 350,000 to 500,000 distinct CDR3 sequences, 20% to 30% found once. The J gene is TRBJ2-3, the V gene TRBV30; 7 bases match TRBD1. The clonotype comes from an adult woman who had mild COVID-19 (a few samples of this study predate the infection). Cell type and time point are not known. The sample taken for sequencing was PBMCs or a T cell subset sorted from them (not recorded which). The CDR3 DNA is TGTGCCTGGGACAGGGATAGCACAGATACGCAGTATTTT. Amino acids: CAWDRDSTDTQYF.